This T cell receptor (beta chain) was profiled in a study of OX40 agonist ivuxolimab in advanced cancers. For the study in its entirety: Ivuxolimab was a fully human IgG2 agonistic monoclonal antibody targeting the costimulatory receptor OX40 (CD134). Intravenous ivuxolimab was administered to patients every 2 weeks at six dose levels: 0.01, 0.1, 0.3, 1.5, 3 and 10 mg/kg. Among the approximately 50 dose-escalation patients, approximately 20 had hepatocellular carcinoma, around 15 melanoma, 9 renal cell carcinoma and 9 head and neck cancer. A male proportion of almost 85% and a mean age of approximately 60 years, ranging from about 20 to 79, were recorded for the dose-escalation cohort. Patients were allowed to have had prior anti-PD-1, anti-PD-L1 or anti-CTLA-4 therapy, and 40% to 45% of the dose-escalation patients had previously received checkpoint inhibitors. Partial responses were achieved by three dose-escalation patients, of whom one had hepatocellular carcinoma and two had cutaneous melanoma. Peripheral TCRbeta sequencing was intended to test whether TCR sequence diversity was altered and clonal T-cell expansion was caused by ivuxolimab. The monotherapy dose-escalation portion (N of about 50 patients) of the phase I ivuxolimab trial is reported in the paper. Overall results and qualifications from the work: Low levels of normalized T-cell clonal expansion were also seen in some patients who did not respond. The antigen specificity of the clonally expanded peripheral T cells was not determined. In the 0.1-3.0 mg/kg groups, partial responders had among the lowest normalized peripheral clonal expansion, particularly in CD8+ T cells. At doses of 0.1 to 3.0 mg/kg, clonal expansion of both CD4+ and CD8+ blood T cells was observed from baseline to week 6. After ivuxolimab, expanded clones were on average more numerous among CD8+ T cells than among CD4+ T cells.

Concerning this clone: Its antigen remains undetermined. No much larger clonotype is one base removed from it; base qualities were not supplied.

From its cysteine to its phenylalanine, the CDR3 spans 15 amino acids. Solely the CDR3 DNA is kept, with 45 bases framed from the first base. The V end loses 3 bases and the J end loses 2 bases, and a stretch of 14 bases separates them. Taken from the germline V gene, the CDR1 and CDR2 loops are SGDLS and YYNGEE. Genomic DNA was isolated from the sorted cells so that the TCRbeta CDR3 region could be sequenced. TCRbeta CDR3 regions were sequenced using the immunoSEQ Assay. Entries here come from immuneACCESS through TCRdb and include only in-frame sequences with V and J called. Some clones fail to appear in such tables; in the studies checked, an unresolved V gene covers under half of the shortfall, and the cause of the remainder is unknown. This sample gives about 88,000 clones in total; around 85% of them show up just once. The ten largest clones capture approximately 0.2% of the sample. The trial excluded patients who had a history of autoimmune disease or were on systemic immunosuppression. Peripheral blood for TCR sequencing was collected from all dose cohorts at baseline, on cycle 4 day 1, and on cycle 7 day 1. Samples were obtained from an open-label, multicenter, first-in-human phase I dose-escalation trial of ivuxolimab. Adults with locally advanced or metastatic melanoma, renal cell carcinoma, hepatocellular carcinoma or head and neck squamous cell carcinoma were enrolled in the trial. CD4+ and CD8+ T cells were sorted separately from peripheral blood before TCR sequencing.

This clonotype originated in an adult with an advanced solid tumor such as melanoma, head and neck, liver or kidney cancer. The chain is assembled from TRBV9 and TRBJ2-5; there is no confident call for the D gene. This specimen was CD4+ or CD8+ T cells sorted from blood, taken in a trial of the OX40 agonist ivuxolimab. The nucleotide sequence reads as follows: TGTGCCAGCAGCGCCAGCCGTGGTGGTCAAGAGACCCAGTACTTC. This is translated as CASSASRGGQETQYF.